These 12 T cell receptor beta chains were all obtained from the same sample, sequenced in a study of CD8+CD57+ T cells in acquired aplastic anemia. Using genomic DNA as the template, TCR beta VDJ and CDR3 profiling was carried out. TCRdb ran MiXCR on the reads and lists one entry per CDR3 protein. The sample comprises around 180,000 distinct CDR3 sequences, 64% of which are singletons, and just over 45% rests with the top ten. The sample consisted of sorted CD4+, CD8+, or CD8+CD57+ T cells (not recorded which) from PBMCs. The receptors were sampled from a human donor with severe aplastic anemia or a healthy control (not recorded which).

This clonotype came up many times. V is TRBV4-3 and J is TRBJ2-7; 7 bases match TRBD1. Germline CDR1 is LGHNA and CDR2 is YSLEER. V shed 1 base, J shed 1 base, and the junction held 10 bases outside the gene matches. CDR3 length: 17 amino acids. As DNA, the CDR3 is TGCGCCAGCAGCCAAGGAGGTACAGGGGCGCCTTCCTACGAGCAGTACTTC. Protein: CASSQGGTGAPSYEQYF.

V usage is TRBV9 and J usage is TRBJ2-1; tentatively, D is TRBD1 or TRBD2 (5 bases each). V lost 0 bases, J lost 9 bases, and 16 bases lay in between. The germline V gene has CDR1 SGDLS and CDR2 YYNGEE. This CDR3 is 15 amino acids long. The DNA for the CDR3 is TGTGCCAGCAGCGTAGAAGGGTCGGGACGCGGTGAGCAGTTCTTC. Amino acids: CASSVEGSGRGEQFF.

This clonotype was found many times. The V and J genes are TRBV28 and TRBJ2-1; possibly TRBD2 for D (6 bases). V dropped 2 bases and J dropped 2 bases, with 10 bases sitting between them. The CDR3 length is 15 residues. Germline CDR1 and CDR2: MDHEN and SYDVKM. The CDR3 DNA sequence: TGTGCCAGCAGTTTAGGGACTCGGACCTACAATGAGCAGTTCTTC. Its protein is CASSLGTRTYNEQFF.

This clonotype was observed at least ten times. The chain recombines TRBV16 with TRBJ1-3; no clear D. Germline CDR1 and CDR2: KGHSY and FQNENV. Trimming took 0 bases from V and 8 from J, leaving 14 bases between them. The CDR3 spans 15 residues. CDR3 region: CASSQSANQVYTIYF. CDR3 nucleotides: TGTGCCAGCAGCCAATCGGCTAACCAAGTATACACCATATATTTT.

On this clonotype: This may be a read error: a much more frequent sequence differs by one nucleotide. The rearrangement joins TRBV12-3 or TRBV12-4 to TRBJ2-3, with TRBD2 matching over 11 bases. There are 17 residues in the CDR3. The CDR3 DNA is TGTGCTAGAGGCGCTATCGGGACTAGCGGTTACACAGATACGCAGTATTTT. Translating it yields CARGAIGTSGYTDTQYF.

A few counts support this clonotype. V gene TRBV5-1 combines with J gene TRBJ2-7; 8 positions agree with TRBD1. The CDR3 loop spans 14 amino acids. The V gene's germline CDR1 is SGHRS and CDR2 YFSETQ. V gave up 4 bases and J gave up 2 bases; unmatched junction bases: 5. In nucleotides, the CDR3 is TGCGCCAGCAGCGGGACAGGCGGGACCTACGAGCAGTACTTC. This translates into CASSGTGGTYEQYF.

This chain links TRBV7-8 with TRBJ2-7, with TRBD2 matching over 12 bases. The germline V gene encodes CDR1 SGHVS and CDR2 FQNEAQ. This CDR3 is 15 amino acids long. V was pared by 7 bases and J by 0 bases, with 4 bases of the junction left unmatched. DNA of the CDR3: TGTGCCAGCATCCCACTAGCGGGGGGCTCCTACGAGCAGTACTTC. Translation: CASIPLAGGSYEQYF.

Here the CDR3 DNA reads TGCAGTGCTAGAGTGTACAGCTACGAGCAGTACTTC. The encoded protein is CSARVYSYEQYF. This chain links TRBV20-1 with TRBJ2-7; D uncertain. The CDR3 runs to 12 residues. Trimming took 1 base from V and 3 from J, leaving 7 bases between them. Per germline, CDR1 DFQATT and CDR2 SNEGSKA (reference sequence).

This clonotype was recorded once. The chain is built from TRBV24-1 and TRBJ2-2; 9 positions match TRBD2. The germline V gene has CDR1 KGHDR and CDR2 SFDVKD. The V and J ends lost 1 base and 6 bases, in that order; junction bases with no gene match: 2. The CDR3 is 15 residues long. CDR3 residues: CATSDFGGGAGELFF. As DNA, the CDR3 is TGTGCCACCAGTGATTTTGGCGGGGGGGCCGGGGAGCTGTTTTTT.

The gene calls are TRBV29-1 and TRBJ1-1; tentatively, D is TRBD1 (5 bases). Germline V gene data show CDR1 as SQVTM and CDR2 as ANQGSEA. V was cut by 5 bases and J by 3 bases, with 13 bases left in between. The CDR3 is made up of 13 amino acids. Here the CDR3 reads CSVRGGGDTEAFF. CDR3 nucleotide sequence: TGCAGCGTTAGAGGTGGGGGGGACACTGAAGCTTTCTTT. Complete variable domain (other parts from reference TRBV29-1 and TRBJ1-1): SAVISQKPSRDICQRGTSLTIQCQVDSQVTMMFWYRQQPGQSLTLIATANQGSEATYESGFVIDKFPISRPNLTFSTLTVSNMSPEDSSIYLCSVRGGGDTEAFFGQGTRLTVV.

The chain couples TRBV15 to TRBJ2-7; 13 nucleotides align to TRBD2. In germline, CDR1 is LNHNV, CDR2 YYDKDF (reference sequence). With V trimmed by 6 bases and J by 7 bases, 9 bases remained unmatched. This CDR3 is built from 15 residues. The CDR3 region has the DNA TGTGCCACCAGTCCGGGACTAGCGGGAAGGTATGAGCAGTACTTC. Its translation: CATSPGLAGRYEQYF.

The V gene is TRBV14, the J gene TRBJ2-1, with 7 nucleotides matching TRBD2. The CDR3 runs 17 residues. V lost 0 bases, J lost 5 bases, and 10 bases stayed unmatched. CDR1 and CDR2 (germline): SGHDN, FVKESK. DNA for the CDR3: TGTGCCAGCAGCCAAGACGGGGGGATCTCGAAACACAATGAGCAGTTCTTC. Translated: CASSQDGGISKHNEQFF. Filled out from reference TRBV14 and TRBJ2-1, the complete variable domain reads EAGVTQFPSHSVIEKGQTVTLRCDPISGHDNLYWYRRVMGKEIKFLLHFVKESKQDESGMPNNRFLAERTGGTYSTLKVQPAELEDSGVYFCASSQDGGISKHNEQFFGPGTRLTVL.